This TCR beta chain was identified during a study of regulatory T cells in long-lasting Graves disease. The time point was: newly diagnosed GD, antithyroid drugs for less than 3 months. After RNA was extracted from PBMCs, the TCR library was made from it. A word on this clonotype: It may be a read error: a sequence one base away is much more abundant.

Both iRepertoire HTBI primers and Arm-PCR of CDR3 regions were used to build the TCR beta libraries. MiXCR, applied by TCRdb to the multiplex PCR reads, yields one record per CDR3 protein. The data show hundreds of thousands of distinct CDR3 sequences, about 16% seen once. The CDR3 is made up of 14 amino acids. The germline V gene has CDR1 SGHRS and CDR2 YFSETQ. This same sample was also part of a study on T cells in Graves' hyperthyroidism and ophthalmopathy. This second study notes: Lactation, pregnancy, other autoimmune disease or uncontrolled infection excluded patients. A first-round RT-PCR of the TCR CDR3 used the HTBI primer set.

This TCR was recovered from a woman aged 25-40 years with Graves disease. This chain uses TRBV5-1 with TRBJ2-1, with a tentative D call TRBD2 (6 bases). The material was peripheral blood mononuclear cells (PBMCs), obtained at new diagnosis, from a patient treated with antithyroid drugs. CDR3 DNA: TGCGCCAGCAGCGGGGGGACTTCCTACAATGAGCAGCTCTTC. It is translated as CASSGGTSYNEQLF. The full variable domain, its missing parts supplied by reference TRBV5-1 and TRBJ2-1, is KAGVTQTPRYLIKTRGQQVTLSCSPISGHRSVSWYQQTPGQGLQFLFEYFSETQRNKGNFPGRFSGRQFSNSRSEMNVSTLELGDSALYLCASSGGTSYNEQLFGPGTRLTVL.